This TCR beta chain was identified during a study of T cells after yellow fever vaccination. For this clonotype: Its target is unknown.

The CDR3 is 15 residues long. V dropped 2 bases and J dropped 5; count of bases not matched to a gene: 3. Study-level findings and limits: There was a small share of clonotypes that showed up in both the CD4 and CD8 compartments.

MiXCR, run by TCRdb on the 5' RACE reads, gives a single entry per CDR3 protein. This repertoire shows around 140,000 distinct CDR3 sequences, roughly 8% found once; its top ten account for roughly 0.77%. The chain employs TRBV12-3 or TRBV12-4 and TRBJ2-7; 13 positions match TRBD2. Sequencing was performed on CD4+ T cells sorted from PBMCs, taken 5 days after the yellow fever booster vaccination. The TCR was taken from a man aged 25 to 45 who received the YFV17D yellow fever vaccine. The CDR3 coding sequence is TGTGCCAGCAGTTTAACTAGCGGGAGGGGTGACGAGCAGTACTTC. Translating gives CASSLTSGRGDEQYF.